The 17 T cell receptor beta chains reported below all come from one sample, sequenced in a study of blood T cell repertoires in COVID-19. Using immunoSEQ multiplex PCR, the repertoire was profiled, and TCRdb retains in-frame clones only, with some absent. The sample includes 110,000 to 150,000 clones, 87% of them seen just once. Sequencing used PBMCs or T cells enriched from blood (not recorded which). These receptors originate from a man aged 55-75 years who had recovered from COVID-19.

This sequence joins TRBV3-1 (or the pseudogene TRBV3-2) and TRBJ1-6, with D unresolved. CDR1 is LGHDT and CDR2 is YNNKEL in the germline V gene (reference sequence). The CDR3 length is 16 residues. Trimming left V 3 bases short and J 5 bases short, with 14 bases between. The CDR3: CASSHLAETDNSPLHF. In nucleotides, the CDR3 is TGTGCCAGCAGCCATTTGGCTGAAACCGATAATTCACCCCTCCACTTT.

The gene calls are TRBV7-8 and TRBJ1-6; D unclear. Trimming took off 2 bases at V and 11 bases at J, with 13 bases between the two ends. The V gene's germline CDR1 is SGHVS and CDR2 FQNEAQ. This CDR3 has 14 amino acids. The CDR3 DNA sequence: TGTGCCAGCAGCTTACGCCGCTCCGGGACACCCCTCCACTTT. This gives the protein CASSLRRSGTPLHF.

This chain links TRBV20-1 with TRBJ2-5; the match to TRBD2 covers 7 bases. The CDR3 sequence is 15 residues long. In germline, CDR1 is DFQATT, CDR2 SNEGSKA (reference sequence). V trimming: 3 bases; J trimming: 5 bases; junction bases outside the gene matches: 12. The CDR3 loop reads CSASSPTGGRETQYF. The DNA of the CDR3 is TGCAGTGCTAGTTCTCCCACGGGGGGTAGGGAGACCCAGTACTTC.

The chain has TRBV20-1 and TRBJ1-2, with D perhaps TRBD1 (5 bases). The CDR3 totals 14 residues. Looked up from germline, CDR1 is DFQATT and CDR2 is SNEGSKA (reference sequence). V was pared by 3 bases and J by 4 bases, with 15 bases between. The DNA for the CDR3 is TGCAGTGCTAGTCTGACAGCCGGAGCCTATGGCTACACCTTC. This codes for CSASLTAGAYGYTF.

The V gene is TRBV7-9, the J gene TRBJ2-3; TRBD1 might be the D (6 bases). The CDR3 has 14 amino acids. Per germline, CDR1 SEHNR and CDR2 FQNEAQ (reference sequence). CDR3 sequence (DNA): TGTGCTTCGCAACCGGGGTCAGGGGCAGATACGCAGTATTTT. It translates to CASQPGSGADTQYF.

V is TRBV20-1 and J is TRBJ1-2; 7 nucleotides match TRBD1. V was pared by 3 bases and J by 7 bases, with 2 bases of the junction left unmatched. The CDR3 sequence is 11 residues long. The germline V gene encodes CDR1 DFQATT and CDR2 SNEGSKA (reference sequence). CDR3 in DNA: TGCAGTGCTAGCAGGGGGAGTGGCTACACCTTC. Protein sequence: CSASRGSGYTF.

The J gene is TRBJ1-1, the V gene TRBV27; TRBD1 is a possible D gene (6 bases). V lost 0 bases to trimming and J lost 3 bases, with 11 bases between them. Germline values: CDR1 MNHEY, CDR2 SMNVEV (reference sequence). The CDR3 loop spans 15 amino acids. The CDR3 loop reads CASSLSWGRYTEAFF. CDR3 DNA sequence: TGTGCCAGCAGTTTATCGTGGGGGCGATACACTGAAGCTTTCTTT.

The chain uses TRBV13 and TRBJ1-5; unclear D gene. This CDR3 contains 13 residues. The ends were cut back, 0 bases at V and 7 bases at J, with 7 bases in the middle. Per the germline V gene, CDR1 is PRHDT and CDR2 is FYEKMQ (reference sequence). The CDR3 loop is CASSLGLKQPQHF. The CDR3 DNA sequence: TGTGCCAGCAGCTTAGGCCTAAAACAGCCCCAGCATTTT.

For the CDR3, the DNA is TGTGCCAGCAGCTTAACAGCGGGAGCCAAAGAGACCCAGTACTTC. This codes for CASSLTAGAKETQYF. V is TRBV7-3 and J is TRBJ2-5, with 8 bases aligning to TRBD2. Germline V gene lookup returns CDR1 SGHTA and CDR2 FQGTGA. This CDR3 has 15 amino acids. Trimming took 0 bases from V and 3 from J; bases not matched to a gene: 3. Looking up the rest from reference TRBV7-3 and TRBJ2-5 gives the full variable domain: GAGVSQTPSNKVTEKGKYVELRCDPISGHTALYWYRQSLGQGPEFLIYFQGTGAADDSGLPNDRFFAVRPEGSVSTLKIQRTERGDSAVYLCASSLTAGAKETQYFGPGTRLLVL.

This chain uses TRBV5-1 with TRBJ1-1; D is possibly TRBD1 (5 bases). This CDR3 comprises 13 residues. V lost 4 bases, J lost 6 bases, and 13 bases lay in between. CDR1 and CDR2 (germline): SGHRS, YFSETQ. The CDR3 DNA reads as TGCGCCAGCAGCGACACAGGTAACGCTGAAGCTTTCTTT. It yields the protein CASSDTGNAEAFF. Complete variable domain (other parts from reference TRBV5-1 and TRBJ1-1): KAGVTQTPRYLIKTRGQQVTLSCSPISGHRSVSWYQQTPGQGLQFLFEYFSETQRNKGNFPGRFSGRQFSNSRSEMNVSTLELGDSALYLCASSDTGNAEAFFGQGTRLTVV.

This chain links TRBV5-1 with TRBJ1-3; D gene ambiguous. The germline CDR1 and CDR2 sequences are SGHRS and YFSETQ. V lost 0 bases and J lost 0, with 13 bases in between. The CDR3 is made up of 17 amino acids. CDR3 sequence: CASSLGGATLSGNTIYF. DNA of the CDR3: TGCGCCAGCAGCTTGGGAGGAGCGACCCTCTCTGGAAACACCATATATTTT.

The chain combines TRBV30 with TRBJ2-5; 12 bases align to TRBD2. This CDR3 has 15 residues. CDR1 and CDR2 from the germline V gene are GTSNPN and SVGIG (reference sequence). Germline trimming cut 1 base from V and 4 bases from J; bases unmatched to any gene: 4. The CDR3 sequence: CAWSASGGAGETQYF. The CDR3 DNA reads as TGTGCCTGGAGTGCTAGCGGGGGGGCCGGAGAGACCCAGTACTTC.

V usage is TRBV28 and J usage is TRBJ1-1; D gene unclear. Trimming removed 5 bases from V and 8 bases from J, with 12 bases in between. The CDR3 sequence is 12 residues long. Germline V CDR1 and CDR2: MDHEN, SYDVKM. This CDR3 reads CASSPPRGEAFF. CDR3 in DNA: TGTGCCAGCAGTCCGCCTCGAGGGGAAGCTTTCTTT.

V usage is TRBV2 and J usage is TRBJ2-3, with TRBD2 identical over 9 bases. Unmatched junction bases numbered 4, after V lost 4 bases and J lost 2 bases. Per germline, CDR1 SNHLY and CDR2 FYNNEI. CDR3 length equals 15 residues. This CDR3 reads CASSGSSGNTDTQYF. The CDR3 DNA is TGTGCCAGCAGTGGGTCTAGCGGGAACACAGATACGCAGTATTTT.

V usage is TRBV2 and J usage is TRBJ2-3, with a weak D call TRBD1 (6 bases). CDR1 and CDR2 from the germline V gene are SNHLY and FYNNEI. The CDR3 has 12 amino acids. The V end was cut by 6 bases, the J end by 4 bases, with 8 bases between. CDR3 coding DNA: TGTGCCAGCAGGGACAGATCAGATACGCAGTATTTT. It yields the protein CASRDRSDTQYF.

The chain links TRBV19 to TRBJ2-1; 12 bases map to TRBD2. Germline V gene data show CDR1 as LNHDA and CDR2 as SQIVND (reference sequence). V was pared by 10 bases and J by 11 bases, with 9 bases of the junction left unmatched. There are 13 residues in the CDR3. The CDR3 here is CATSTSGGQQQFF. The CDR3 DNA reads TGTGCCACCTCGACTAGCGGGGGTCAACAGCAGTTCTTC.

V usage is TRBV12-2 and J usage is TRBJ2-5; the table's D call TRBD2 went unverified against the DNA. TRBV12-2 is designated a pseudogene. The CDR3 is 17 amino acids. DNA of the CDR3: TGTGCAAGTTGCTTAGTCCGAGCGGGGGGGCCCCCAGAGACCCAGTACTTC. This translates into CASCLVRAGGPPETQYF.